The 28 T cell receptor beta chains below come from one sample, sequenced in a study of monozygotic twins with inflammatory bowel disease. TCRdb processed the 5' RACE reads again and assigns one entry to each CDR3 protein, with no DNA. The data show some 300,000 distinct CDR3 sequences, and the top ten clones hold less than 6.5%. The sequenced material came from blood. These receptors were obtained from a human donor with ulcerative colitis or Crohn's disease, or a healthy co-twin of an affected twin (not recorded which).

The J gene is TRBJ2-7, the V gene TRBV5-5; TCRdb outputs TRBD1, but without DNA this stays unchecked. Per germline, CDR1 SGHKS and CDR2 YYEKEE (reference sequence). There are 14 residues in the CDR3. This chain's CDR3 is CASFQRTGSYEQYF.

The CDR3: CASRKGPLDEQFF. The chain carries TRBV2 and TRBJ2-1; TCRdb selects TRBD2, and the lack of DNA leaves this call unchecked. Germline values: CDR1 SNHLY, CDR2 FYNNEI. This CDR3 is 13 amino acids long.

The V and J genes are TRBV29-1 and TRBJ2-1; the D call of TRBD1 rests on TCRdb alone, since no DNA is present to check it. From germline, CDR1 is SQVTM and CDR2 ANQGSEA. This CDR3 spans 14 amino acids. CDR3 sequence reads: CSVGNPVRGDEQFF.

The chain uses TRBV30 and TRBJ2-7. This CDR3 region has 11 residues. Germline CDR1 reads GTSNPN; CDR2 reads SVGIG (reference sequence). This CDR3 is CAWRQQYEQYF.

The V gene is TRBV12-3 or TRBV12-4, the J gene TRBJ2-3; TCRdb outputs TRBD2, but without DNA this stays unchecked. The CDR3 runs to 15 residues. The CDR3 here is CASSPNSGGPDTQYF.

The rearrangement links TRBV7-8 to TRBJ1-2. Germline loops: CDR1 SGHVS, CDR2 FQNEAQ. This CDR3 is built from 15 residues. CDR3: CASSLALSIPYGYTF.

The rearrangement links TRBV6-1 to TRBJ2-7; TCRdb picks TRBD2, but there is no DNA to check that call. The CDR3 loop spans 16 amino acids. Germline CDR1 and CDR2: MNHNS and SASEGT. The CDR3 region is CASSQPSGGTTYEQYF.

This chain links TRBV5-1 with TRBJ2-3; TCRdb designates TRBD1, a call that cannot be tested without DNA. The germline CDR1 and CDR2 sequences are SGHRS and YFSETQ. The CDR3 contains 12 residues. CDR3 protein: CASSFGDAGRSF.

The V gene is TRBV4-3, the J gene TRBJ1-6. Germline CDR1 LGHNA, CDR2 YSLEER. The CDR3 loop spans 14 amino acids. CDR3 sequence: CASSRTANNSPLHF.

The chain links TRBV6-2 or TRBV6-3 to TRBJ2-7; checking the TCRdb D call of TRBD2 is not possible without DNA. CDR1 is MNHEY, CDR2 SVGEGT, per germline. The CDR3 is 15 amino acids. CDR3 sequence: CASSPREWPPSEQYF.

Here the CDR3 reads CASSQGGSYNEQFF. The genes are TRBV5-1 and TRBJ2-1; the TCRdb D gene call, TRBD1, has no DNA to confirm it. CDR1 and CDR2 (germline): SGHRS, YFSETQ. This CDR3 has 14 amino acids.

The chain joins TRBV6-5 to TRBJ2-5; the D gene TCRdb calls, TRBD2, cannot be checked with no DNA. Per germline, CDR1 MNHEY and CDR2 SVGAGI. The CDR3 extends over 16 amino acids. The CDR3 here is CASSYLRGREQETQYF.

The chain joins TRBV12-3 or TRBV12-4 to TRBJ2-3; checking the TCRdb D call of TRBD2 is not possible without DNA. CDR3 size: 16 residues. The CDR3 sequence is CASSFKGSASTDTQYF.

The V call is TRBV10-3, the J call TRBJ2-1; lacking DNA, the TRBD1 call made by TCRdb goes unchecked. Germline V gene lookup returns CDR1 ENHRY and CDR2 SYGVKD. The CDR3 contains 13 residues. CDR3 in amino acids: CAIAGETGNEQFF.

The chain joins TRBV18 to TRBJ2-4; there is no DNA to check the TCRdb D call of TRBD1. Germline assignment: CDR1 KGHSH and CDR2 LQKENI. The CDR3 is made up of 15 amino acids. CDR3 residues: CASSPRTEAKNIQYF.

J is TRBJ2-7 and V is TRBV7-8. From germline, CDR1 is SGHVS and CDR2 FQNEAQ. The CDR3 runs to 15 residues. CDR3 in amino acids: CASSLGSRGPLEQYF.

This rearrangement joins TRBV11-2 to TRBJ2-5; TCRdb's D call of TRBD2 is untestable without DNA. Germline V gene lookup returns CDR1 SGHAT and CDR2 FQNNGV. This CDR3 has 21 amino acids. The CDR3 reads CASSLFPQSRTSGRYQETQYF. Based on the CDR3 plus reference TRBV11-2 and TRBJ2-5, the full variable domain is EAGVAQSPRYKIIEKRQSVAFWCNPISGHATLYWYQQILGQGPKLLIQFQNNGVVDDSQLPKDRFSAERLKGVDSTLKIQPAKLEDSAVYLCASSLFPQSRTSGRYQETQYFGPGTRLLVL.

This sequence joins TRBV20-1 and TRBJ2-7; the TCRdb D gene call, TRBD2, has no DNA to confirm it. Germline V gene sequence: CDR1 DFQATT, CDR2 SNEGSKA (reference sequence). CDR3 length: 15 residues. CDR3 region: CSAKTRFSGTYEQYF.

The V and J genes are TRBV11-2 and TRBJ2-5; TCRdb calls TRBD2, which cannot be checked without DNA. In germline, CDR1 is SGHAT, CDR2 FQNNGV. The CDR3 extends over 16 amino acids. CDR3 sequence reads: CASSFFGGLVEETQYF.

The chain has TRBV11-3 and TRBJ2-3; the D gene TCRdb calls, TRBD1, cannot be checked with no DNA. The CDR3 consists of 17 residues. The V gene's germline CDR1 is SGHNT and CDR2 YENEEA. The CDR3 is CASSLNRGPSAADTQYF.

The chain joins TRBV28 to TRBJ2-1; TCRdb proposes TRBD1, but this gene call is untestable without DNA. Germline V gene data show CDR1 as MDHEN and CDR2 as SYDVKM. The CDR3 is 17 amino acids. The CDR3 reads CASSLYGGGSSYNEQFF.

The CDR3 sequence is CASSLRRGDEKLFF. The chain recombines TRBV7-8 with TRBJ1-4; TCRdb selects TRBD1, and the lack of DNA leaves this call unchecked. The V gene's germline CDR1 is SGHVS and CDR2 FQNEAQ. This CDR3 has 14 amino acids.

The chain joins TRBV7-2 to TRBJ2-3. There are 15 residues in the CDR3. Germline V gives CDR1 SGHTA, CDR2 FQGNSA. CDR3 region: CASSLARERSDTQYF.

The rearrangement joins TRBV5-1 to TRBJ1-6; TCRdb returns TRBD1, unconfirmable since there is no DNA. The germline V gene encodes CDR1 SGHRS and CDR2 YFSETQ. The CDR3 runs 13 residues. CDR3 in amino acids: CASRTGENSPLHF. Looking up the rest from reference TRBV5-1 and TRBJ1-6 gives the full variable domain: KAGVTQTPRYLIKTRGQQVTLSCSPISGHRSVSWYQQTPGQGLQFLFEYFSETQRNKGNFPGRFSGRQFSNSRSEMNVSTLELGDSALYLCASRTGENSPLHFGNGTRLTVT.

The V call is TRBV4-3, the J call TRBJ1-5; TCRdb names TRBD1, which stays unverified in the absence of DNA. CDR3 length: 16 residues. Germline CDR1 and CDR2: LGHNA and YSLEER. The CDR3 here is CASSQDRGGGNQPQHF.

The gene calls are TRBV18 and TRBJ2-1. Per the germline V gene, CDR1 is KGHSH and CDR2 is LQKENI. The CDR3 sequence is 14 residues long. The chain's CDR3 is CASSQQGTVNEQFF.

The chain links TRBV7-8 to TRBJ2-6. CDR3 size: 18 residues. Germline CDR1 SGHVS, CDR2 FQNEAQ. CDR3 region: CASSLARRFMAGADVLTF.

The V and J genes are TRBV28 and TRBJ1-6; TCRdb designates TRBD1, a call that cannot be tested without DNA. The CDR3 is 15 amino acids. CDR1 is MDHEN, CDR2 SYDVKM, per germline. The CDR3 is CATSPTGTHDSPLHF.